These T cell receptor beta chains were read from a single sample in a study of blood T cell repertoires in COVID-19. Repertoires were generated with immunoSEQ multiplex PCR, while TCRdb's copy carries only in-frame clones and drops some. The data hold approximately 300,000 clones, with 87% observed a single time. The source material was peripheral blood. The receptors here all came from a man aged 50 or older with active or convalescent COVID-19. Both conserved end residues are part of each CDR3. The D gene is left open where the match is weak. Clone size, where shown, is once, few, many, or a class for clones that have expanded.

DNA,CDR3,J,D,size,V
TGTGCCAGCAGCGTATCGACAGGGACGAACACTGAAGCTTTCTTT,CASSVSTGTNTEAFF,TRBJ1-1,TRBD1,NA,TRBV9
TGCGCCAGCAGCCAAGAAGGAGACACGACAGGGGGCATCGATGGCTACACCTTC,CASSQEGDTTGGIDGYTF,TRBJ1-2,TRBD1,NA,TRBV4-1
TGTGCCAGCAGAGTGAGGGTACCGAACACTGAAGCTTTCTTT,CASRVRVPNTEAFF,TRBJ1-1,NA,NA,TRBV2
TGTGCCAGCAGCTCTATTAGGGGGGGCGGGGCCGGTCAGCCCCAGCATTTT,CASSSIRGGGAGQPQHF,TRBJ1-5,NA,NA,TRBV7-6
TGTGCCAGCAGCGCAGCGACAGGGGCATGGGATACGCAGTATTTT,CASSAATGAWDTQYF,TRBJ2-3,TRBD1,NA,TRBV5-6
TGTGCCAGCAGTTTTCCAGGGGGGCAGGATGGCTACACCTTC,CASSFPGGQDGYTF,TRBJ1-2,TRBD1,NA,TRBV28
TGTGCCACCAGCAGAGACAGGGACACCGGGGAGCTGTTTTTT,CATSRDRDTGELFF,TRBJ2-2,NA,few,TRBV15
TGTGCCAGCAGCTGGGGGCCGCCCTCCAGGAACAATGAGCAGTTCTTC,CASSWGPPSRNNEQFF,TRBJ2-1,NA,once,TRBV7-3
TGCGCCAGCGGCCCGACAGGGGAACGCGGTGAAAAACTGTTTTTT,CASGPTGERGEKLFF,TRBJ1-4,TRBD1,NA,TRBV5-1
TGTGCCAGTAGGAGGACAGGCGACACCGGGGAGCTGTTTTTT,CASRRTGDTGELFF,TRBJ2-2,TRBD1,NA,TRBV19
TGTGCCAGCAGCCGAGGGGCGGGGGAAGAAAAACTGTTTTTT,CASSRGAGEEKLFF,TRBJ1-4,NA,NA,TRBV7-9
TGTGCCTGGAGTGTTAAGGGACAGGGGGAATCGACTGAAGCTTTCTTT,CAWSVKGQGESTEAFF,TRBJ1-1,TRBD1,NA,TRBV30
TGTGCCAGCTCACCGTCAGGGGATAATGAAAAACTGTTTTTT,CASSPSGDNEKLFF,TRBJ1-4,NA,NA,TRBV18
TGTGCCAGCTCCCCCGGGACAGGGGAAATGTCACCCCTCCACTTT,CASSPGTGEMSPLHF,TRBJ1-6,TRBD1,once,TRBV18
TGTGCCAGCAGTCATGGATACAGGGGGACCGGGGAGCTGTTTTTT,CASSHGYRGTGELFF,TRBJ2-2,NA,NA,TRBV21-1
TGCGCCAGCAGCCAGGTATTAGAGGGGGATCAGCCCCAGCATTTT,CASSQVLEGDQPQHF,TRBJ1-5,NA,NA,TRBV4-1
TGTGCCAGCTCACCCACCTCCCCGACAGGGTATAGCAATCAGCCCCAGCATTTT,CASSPTSPTGYSNQPQHF,TRBJ1-5,TRBD1,few,TRBV18
TGCGCCAGCAGCTTGTCAGGGGGCAGCGCAGATACGCAGTATTTT,CASSLSGGSADTQYF,TRBJ2-3,TRBD1,NA,TRBV5-1
TGTGCCAGCAGTTACTCGGAGGCGTACTCCTACGAGCAGTACTTC,CASSYSEAYSYEQYF,TRBJ2-7,NA,NA,TRBV6-5
TGTGCCAGCAACTTAGGGGACACCGGGGAGCTGTTTTTT,CASNLGDTGELFF,TRBJ2-2,NA,NA,TRBV2
TGCGCCAGCAGCTCGGACAGGGGGGACACCGGGGAGCTGTTTTTT,CASSSDRGDTGELFF,TRBJ2-2,TRBD1,NA,TRBV5-1
TGTGCCTGGAGAAGGGGGAGTAATTCACCCCTCCACTTT,CAWRRGSNSPLHF,TRBJ1-6,NA,NA,TRBV30